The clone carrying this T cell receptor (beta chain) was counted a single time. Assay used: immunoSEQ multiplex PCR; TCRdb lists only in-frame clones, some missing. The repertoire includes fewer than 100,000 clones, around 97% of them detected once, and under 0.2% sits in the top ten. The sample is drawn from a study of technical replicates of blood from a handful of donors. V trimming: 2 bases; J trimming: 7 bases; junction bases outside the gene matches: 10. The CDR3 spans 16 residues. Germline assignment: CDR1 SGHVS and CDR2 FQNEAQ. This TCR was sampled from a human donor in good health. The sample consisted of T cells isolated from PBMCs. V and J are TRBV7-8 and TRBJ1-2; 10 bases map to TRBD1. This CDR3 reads CASSLRRGQGMAGYTF. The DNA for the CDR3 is TGTGCCAGCAGCTTAAGACGGGGACAGGGGATGGCTGGCTACACCTTC.